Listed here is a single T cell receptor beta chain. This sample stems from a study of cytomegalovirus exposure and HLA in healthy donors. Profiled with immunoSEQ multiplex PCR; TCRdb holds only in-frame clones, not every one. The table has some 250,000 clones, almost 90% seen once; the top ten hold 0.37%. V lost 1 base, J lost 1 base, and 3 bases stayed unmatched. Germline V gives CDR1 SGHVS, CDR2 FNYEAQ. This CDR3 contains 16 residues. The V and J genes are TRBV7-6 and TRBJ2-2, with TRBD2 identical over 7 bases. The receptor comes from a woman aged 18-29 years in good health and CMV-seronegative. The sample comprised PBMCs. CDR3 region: CASSLGPGGNTGELFF. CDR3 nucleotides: TGTGCCAGCAGCTTAGGTCCGGGGGGGAACACCGGGGAGCTGTTTTTT.